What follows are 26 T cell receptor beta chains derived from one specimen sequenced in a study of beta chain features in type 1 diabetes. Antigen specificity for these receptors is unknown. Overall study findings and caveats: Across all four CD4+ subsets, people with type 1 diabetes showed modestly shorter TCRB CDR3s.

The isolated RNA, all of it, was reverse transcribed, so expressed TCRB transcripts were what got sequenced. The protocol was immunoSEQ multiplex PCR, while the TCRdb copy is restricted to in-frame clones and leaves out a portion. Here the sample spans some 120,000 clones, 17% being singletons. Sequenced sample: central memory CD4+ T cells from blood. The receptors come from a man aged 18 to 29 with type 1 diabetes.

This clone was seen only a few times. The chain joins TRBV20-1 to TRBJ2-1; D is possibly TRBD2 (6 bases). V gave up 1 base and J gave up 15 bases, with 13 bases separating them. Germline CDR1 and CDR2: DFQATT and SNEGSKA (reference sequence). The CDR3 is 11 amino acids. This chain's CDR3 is CSARAGESGFF. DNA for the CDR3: TGCAGTGCTAGAGCGGGAGAGTCAGGGTTCTTC.

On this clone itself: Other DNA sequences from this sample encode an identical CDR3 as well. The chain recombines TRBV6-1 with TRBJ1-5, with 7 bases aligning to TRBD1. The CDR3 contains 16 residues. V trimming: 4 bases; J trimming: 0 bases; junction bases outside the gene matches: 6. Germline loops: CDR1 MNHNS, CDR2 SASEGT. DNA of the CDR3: TGTGCCAGCAGTGCGCCAGGGGGATATAGCAATCAGCCCCAGCATTTT. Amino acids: CASSAPGGYSNQPQHF.

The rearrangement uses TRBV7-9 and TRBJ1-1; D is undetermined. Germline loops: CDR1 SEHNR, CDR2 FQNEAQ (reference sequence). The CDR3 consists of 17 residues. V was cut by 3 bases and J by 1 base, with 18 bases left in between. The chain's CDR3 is CASSFAGNPIGNTEAFF. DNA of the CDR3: TGTGCCAGCAGCTTCGCCGGGAACCCTATTGGGAACACTGAAGCTTTCTTT.

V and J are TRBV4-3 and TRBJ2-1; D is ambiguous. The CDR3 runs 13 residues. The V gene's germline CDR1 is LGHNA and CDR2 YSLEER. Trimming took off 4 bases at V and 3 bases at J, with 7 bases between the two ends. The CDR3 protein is CASSPLHYNEQFF. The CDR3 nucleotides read TGCGCCAGCAGCCCACTACACTACAATGAGCAGTTCTTC.

Here the CDR3 DNA reads TGTGCCTGGACCCTAGGAGACATCCTCCACTTT. Amino acid sequence: CAWTLGDILHF. The rearrangement uses TRBV30 and TRBJ1-6, with D hard to call. Germline V gene sequence: CDR1 GTSNPN, CDR2 SVGIG (reference sequence). CDR3 size: 11 residues. Trimming pared 4 bases from V and 15 bases from J, leaving 13 bases between.

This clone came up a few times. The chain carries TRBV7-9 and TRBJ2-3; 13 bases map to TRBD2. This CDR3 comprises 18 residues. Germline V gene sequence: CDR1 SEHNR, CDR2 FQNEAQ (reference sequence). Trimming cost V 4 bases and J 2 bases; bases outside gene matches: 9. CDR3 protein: CASSSRLAGGSYTDTQYF. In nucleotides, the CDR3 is TGTGCCAGCAGCTCACGACTAGCGGGAGGCTCTTACACAGATACGCAGTATTTT.

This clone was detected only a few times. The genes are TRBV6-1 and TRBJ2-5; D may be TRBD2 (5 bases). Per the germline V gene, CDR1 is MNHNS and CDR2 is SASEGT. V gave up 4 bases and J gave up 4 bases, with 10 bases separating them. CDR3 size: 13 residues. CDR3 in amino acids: CASSAIGRETQYF. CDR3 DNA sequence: TGTGCCAGCAGTGCTATAGGGAGAGAGACCCAGTACTTC.

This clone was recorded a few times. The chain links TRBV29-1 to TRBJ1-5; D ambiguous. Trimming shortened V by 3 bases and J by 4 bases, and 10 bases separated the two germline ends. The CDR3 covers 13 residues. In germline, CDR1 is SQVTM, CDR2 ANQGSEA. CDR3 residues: CSVEVTVNQPQHF. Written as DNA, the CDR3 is TGCAGCGTTGAGGTAACGGTAAATCAGCCCCAGCATTTT.

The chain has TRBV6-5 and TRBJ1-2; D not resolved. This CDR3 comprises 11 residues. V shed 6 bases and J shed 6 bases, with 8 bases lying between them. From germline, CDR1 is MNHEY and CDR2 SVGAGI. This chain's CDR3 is CASREGNGYTF. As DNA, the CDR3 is TGTGCCAGCAGGGAGGGTAATGGCTACACCTTC.

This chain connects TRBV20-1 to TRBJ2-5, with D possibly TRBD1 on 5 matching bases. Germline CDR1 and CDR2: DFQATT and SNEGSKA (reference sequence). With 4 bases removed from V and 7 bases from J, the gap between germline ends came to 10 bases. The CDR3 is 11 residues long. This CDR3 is CSANPQGTQYF. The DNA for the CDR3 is TGCAGTGCTAACCCCCAGGGGACCCAGTACTTC.

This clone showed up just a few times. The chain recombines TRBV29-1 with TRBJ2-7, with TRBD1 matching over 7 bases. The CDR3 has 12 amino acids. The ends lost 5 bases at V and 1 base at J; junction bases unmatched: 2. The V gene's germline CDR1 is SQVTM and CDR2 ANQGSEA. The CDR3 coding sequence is TGCAGCGTTATGGGACAGTCCTACGAGCAGTACTTC. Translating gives CSVMGQSYEQYF.

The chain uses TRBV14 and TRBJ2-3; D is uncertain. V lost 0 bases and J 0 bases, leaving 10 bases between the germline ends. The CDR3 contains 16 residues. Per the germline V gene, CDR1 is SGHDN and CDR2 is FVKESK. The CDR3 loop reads CASSQDLRLSTDTQYF. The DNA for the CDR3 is TGTGCCAGCAGCCAAGATCTAAGGCTCAGCACAGATACGCAGTATTTT.

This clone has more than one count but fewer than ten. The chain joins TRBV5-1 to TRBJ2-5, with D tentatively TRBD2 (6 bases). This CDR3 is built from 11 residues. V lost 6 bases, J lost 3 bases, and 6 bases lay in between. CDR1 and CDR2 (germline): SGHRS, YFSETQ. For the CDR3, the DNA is TGCGCCAGCACGGGGGAAGAGACCCAGTACTTC. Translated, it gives CASTGEETQYF.

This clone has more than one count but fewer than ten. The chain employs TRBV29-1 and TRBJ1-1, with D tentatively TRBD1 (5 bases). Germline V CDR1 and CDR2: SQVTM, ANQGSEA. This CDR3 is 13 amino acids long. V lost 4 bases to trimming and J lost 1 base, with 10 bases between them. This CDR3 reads CSVGPTGNTEAFF. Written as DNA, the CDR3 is TGCAGCGTTGGCCCCACAGGGAACACTGAAGCTTTCTTT.

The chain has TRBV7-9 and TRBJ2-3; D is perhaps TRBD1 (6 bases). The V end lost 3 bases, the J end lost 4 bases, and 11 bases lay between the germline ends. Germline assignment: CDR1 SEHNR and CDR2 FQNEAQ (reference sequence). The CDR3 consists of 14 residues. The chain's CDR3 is CASSFSPGADTQYF. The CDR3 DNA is TGTGCCAGCAGCTTTTCCCCAGGGGCAGATACGCAGTATTTT.

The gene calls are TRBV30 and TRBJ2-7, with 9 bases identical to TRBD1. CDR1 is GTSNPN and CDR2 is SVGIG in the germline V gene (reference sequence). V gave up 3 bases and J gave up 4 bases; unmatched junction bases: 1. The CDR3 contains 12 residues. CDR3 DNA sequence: TGTGCCTGGAGCGACAGGGGGTACGAGCAGTACTTC. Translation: CAWSDRGYEQYF.

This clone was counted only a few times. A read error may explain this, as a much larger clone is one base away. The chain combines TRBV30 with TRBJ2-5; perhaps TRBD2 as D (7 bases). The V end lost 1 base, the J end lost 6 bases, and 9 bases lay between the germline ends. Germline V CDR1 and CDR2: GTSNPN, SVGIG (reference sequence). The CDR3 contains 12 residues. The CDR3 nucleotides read TGTGCCTGGAGTGCGGGGGGCCAGACCCAGTACTTC. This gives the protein CAWSAGGQTQYF. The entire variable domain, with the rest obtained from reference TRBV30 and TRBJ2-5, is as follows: SQTIHQWPATLVQPVGSPLSLECTVEGTSNPNLYWYRQAAGRGLQLLFYSVGIGQISSEVPQNLSASRPQDRQFILSSKKLLLSDSGFYLCAWSAGGQTQYFGPGTRLLVL.

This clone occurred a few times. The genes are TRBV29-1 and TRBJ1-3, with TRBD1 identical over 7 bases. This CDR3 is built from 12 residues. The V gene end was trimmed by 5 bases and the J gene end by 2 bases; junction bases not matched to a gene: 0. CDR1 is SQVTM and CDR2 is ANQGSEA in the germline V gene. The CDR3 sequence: CSVQGAGNTIYF. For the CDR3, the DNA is TGCAGCGTTCAGGGGGCTGGAAACACCATATATTTT.

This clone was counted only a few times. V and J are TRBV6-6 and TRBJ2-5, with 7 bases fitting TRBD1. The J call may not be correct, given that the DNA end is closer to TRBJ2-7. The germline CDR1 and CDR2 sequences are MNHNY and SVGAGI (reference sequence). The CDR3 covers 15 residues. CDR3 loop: CASRNDRDWEYEQYF. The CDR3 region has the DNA TGTGCCAGCAGAAACGACAGGGATTGGGAGTACGAGCAGTACTTC.

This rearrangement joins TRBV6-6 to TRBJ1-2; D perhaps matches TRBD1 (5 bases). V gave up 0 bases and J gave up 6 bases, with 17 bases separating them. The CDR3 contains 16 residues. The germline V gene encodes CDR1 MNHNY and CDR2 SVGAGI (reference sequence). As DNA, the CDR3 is TGTGCCAGCAGTTACTCGATGCCAGGGAGAGGGGATGGCTACACCTTC. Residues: CASSYSMPGRGDGYTF.

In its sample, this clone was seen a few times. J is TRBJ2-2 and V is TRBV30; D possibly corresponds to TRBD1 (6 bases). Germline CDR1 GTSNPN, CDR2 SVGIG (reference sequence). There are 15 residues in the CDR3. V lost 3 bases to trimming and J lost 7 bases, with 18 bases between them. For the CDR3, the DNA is TGTGCCTGGAGCAACCTGGGGGCGCGCGGCGGGGAGCTGTTTTTT. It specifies CAWSNLGARGGELFF. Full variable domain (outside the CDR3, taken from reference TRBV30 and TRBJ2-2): SQTIHQWPATLVQPVGSPLSLECTVEGTSNPNLYWYRQAAGRGLQLLFYSVGIGQISSEVPQNLSASRPQDRQFILSSKKLLLSDSGFYLCAWSNLGARGGELFFGEGSRLTVL.

The CDR3 sequence: CASSVRGQGEEKLFF. The CDR3 DNA reads TGTGCCAGCAGCGTAAGGGGGCAGGGTGAAGAAAAACTGTTTTTT. The J gene is TRBJ1-4, the V gene TRBV9, with 7 bases identical to TRBD1. The germline gives CDR1 SGDLS, CDR2 YYNGEE. CDR3 length: 15 amino acids. Trimming cost V 1 base and J 8 bases; bases outside gene matches: 8.

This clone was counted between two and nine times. CDR3 nucleotide sequence: TGTGCCAGCAGCTTAGCGGCCGGGGCCAACGTCCTGACTTTC. It codes for CASSLAAGANVLTF. This chain joins TRBV11-3 and TRBJ2-6; D uncertain. Germline V gene lookup returns CDR1 SGHNT and CDR2 YENEEA. V was trimmed by 1 base and J by 4 bases, leaving 5 bases between them. The CDR3 is 14 amino acids.

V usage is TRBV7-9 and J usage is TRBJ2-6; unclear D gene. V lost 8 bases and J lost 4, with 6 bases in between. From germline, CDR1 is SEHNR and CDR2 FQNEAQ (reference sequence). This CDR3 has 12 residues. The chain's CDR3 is CASGLGANVLTF. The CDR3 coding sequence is TGTGCCAGCGGCCTCGGGGCCAACGTCCTGACTTTC.

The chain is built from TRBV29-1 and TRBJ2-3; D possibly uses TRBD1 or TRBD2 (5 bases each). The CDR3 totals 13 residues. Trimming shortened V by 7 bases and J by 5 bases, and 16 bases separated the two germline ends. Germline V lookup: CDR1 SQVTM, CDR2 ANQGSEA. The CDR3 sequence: CSGGEHGGDTQYF. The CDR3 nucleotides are TGCAGCGGGGGAGAACATGGGGGAGATACGCAGTATTTT.

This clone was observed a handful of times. This CDR3 reads CSVQTANTEAFF. The CDR3 nucleotides read TGCAGCGTTCAGACAGCGAACACTGAAGCTTTCTTT. The chain is built from TRBV29-1 and TRBJ1-1, with D perhaps matching TRBD1 (5 bases). V lost 5 bases and J 1 base, leaving 8 bases between the germline ends. The CDR3 extends over 12 amino acids. Germline CDR1 is SQVTM and CDR2 is ANQGSEA.